These 22 T cell receptor beta chains were all obtained from the same sample, sequenced in a study of blood T cell repertoires in COVID-19. TCRdb keeps only in-frame clones here, not all; method: immunoSEQ multiplex PCR. This table holds around 330,000 clones, 89% found once. The sequenced sample was PBMCs or T cells enriched from blood (not recorded which). Source of these receptors: a woman aged 40 to 49 who had recovered from COVID-19.

The chain combines TRBV4-2 with TRBJ2-1, with TRBD2 identical over 10 bases. With V trimmed by 1 base and J by 4 bases, 10 bases remained unmatched. CDR3 size: 18 residues. The V gene's germline CDR1 is LGHNA and CDR2 YNFKEQ. The CDR3 DNA reads as TGTGCCAGCAGCCAAGGGGCGATAGGACTAGCGGTTTACAATGAGCAGTTCTTC. Translating it yields CASSQGAIGLAVYNEQFF.

The rearrangement joins TRBV10-3 to TRBJ1-2; 7 bases line up with TRBD1. This CDR3 has 15 amino acids. From germline, CDR1 is ENHRY and CDR2 SYGVKD. The V and J ends lost 6 bases and 6 bases, in that order; junction bases with no gene match: 13. The CDR3 region has the DNA TGTGCCATCAGAGGGACAGTTTCGGCAGGGGATGGCTACACCTTC. It specifies CAIRGTVSAGDGYTF.

The V and J genes are TRBV15 and TRBJ2-7; D unclear. V shed 3 bases and J shed 2 bases, with 14 bases lying between them. The CDR3 length is 15 residues. Germline V gene sequence: CDR1 LNHNV, CDR2 YYDKDF (reference sequence). The DNA for the CDR3 is TGTGCCACCAGCAGCCCCTCGACAATGGCCTACGAGCAGTACTTC. Translated, it gives CATSSPSTMAYEQYF.

The chain recombines TRBV2 with TRBJ2-5, with D perhaps matching TRBD1 (5 bases). V lost 8 bases, J lost 4 bases, and 14 bases lay in between. Looked up from germline, CDR1 is SNHLY and CDR2 is FYNNEI. The length of the CDR3 is 13 residues. DNA of the CDR3: TGTGCCAGCCTTAGAGCAAGGGGAGAGACCCAGTACTTC. It translates to CASLRARGETQYF.

J is TRBJ2-1 and V is TRBV6-2 or TRBV6-3; D remains unclear. The germline gives CDR1 MNHEY, CDR2 SVGEGT. V was clipped by 1 base and J by 3 bases, with 16 bases between them. The CDR3 is 17 residues long. CDR3 sequence (DNA): TGTGCCAGCAGTTACTTTCTCCGACGGGTTCTCTACAATGAGCAGTTCTTC. Translated: CASSYFLRRVLYNEQFF.

The rearrangement joins TRBV10-3 to TRBJ2-7; D unresolved. V lost 5 bases and J 2 bases, leaving 10 bases between the germline ends. Per the germline V gene, CDR1 is ENHRY and CDR2 is SYGVKD. The CDR3 runs to 13 residues. CDR3 in amino acids: CAISSTRTYEQYF. In nucleotides, the CDR3 is TGTGCCATCAGTTCGACTCGGACCTACGAGCAGTACTTC.

The rearrangement joins TRBV3-1 (or the pseudogene TRBV3-2) to TRBJ2-3; TRBD2 matches 8 bases. CDR1 and CDR2 (germline): LGHDT, YNNKEL (reference sequence). Trimming at V came to 2 bases and at J to 2 bases, leaving 6 bases not matched to a gene. The CDR3 spans 16 residues. CDR3 nucleotide sequence: TGTGCCAGCAGCCAATGGCTTAGCGGGAACACAGATACGCAGTATTTT. Protein: CASSQWLSGNTDTQYF.

The chain couples TRBV3-1 (or the pseudogene TRBV3-2) to TRBJ1-2; D may be TRBD1 (6 bases). Between the trimmed V and J ends, which lost 1 base and 7 bases, there was a span of 10 bases. Per germline, CDR1 LGHDT and CDR2 YNNKEL (reference sequence). The CDR3 is 13 amino acids. The CDR3: CASSQAGAGGYTF. Written as DNA, the CDR3 is TGTGCCAGCAGCCAAGCAGGGGCGGGTGGCTACACCTTC.

The chain combines TRBV7-9 with TRBJ2-5, with 13 positions matching TRBD2. This CDR3 region has 16 residues. Germline V gene lookup returns CDR1 SEHNR and CDR2 FQNEAQ (reference sequence). V dropped 5 bases and J dropped 2; count of bases not matched to a gene: 5. CDR3 loop: CASSHRLAGGQETQYF. The CDR3 nucleotides are TGTGCCAGCAGCCACAGACTAGCGGGGGGACAAGAGACCCAGTACTTC.

The chain couples TRBV2 to TRBJ2-1; TRBD2 might be the D (6 bases). V was trimmed by 8 bases and J by 9 bases, leaving 17 bases between them. From germline, CDR1 is SNHLY and CDR2 FYNNEI. This CDR3 is built from 13 residues. This chain's CDR3 is CASGLADLSEQFF. The DNA of the CDR3 is TGTGCCAGCGGGTTAGCGGATTTGAGTGAGCAGTTCTTC. Full variable domain (missing parts from reference TRBV2 and TRBJ2-1): EPEVTQTPSHQVTQMGQEVILRCVPISNHLYFYWYRQILGQKVEFLVSFYNNEISEKSEIFDDQFSVERPDGSNFTLKIRSTKLEDSAMYFCASGLADLSEQFFGPGTRLTVL.

The V gene is TRBV7-3, the J gene TRBJ2-2; 7 nucleotides match TRBD2. Trimming took 4 bases from V and 0 from J; bases not matched to a gene: 5. The germline V gene has CDR1 SGHTA and CDR2 FQGTGA. The CDR3 is made up of 16 amino acids. This CDR3 is CASSYNGGTNTGELFF. CDR3 in DNA: TGTGCCAGCAGCTACAACGGGGGGACGAACACCGGGGAGCTGTTTTTT.

The chain uses TRBV9 and TRBJ1-2; 8 bases align to TRBD1. Trimming took 5 bases from V and 6 from J; bases not matched to a gene: 9. This CDR3 region has 14 residues. Per the germline V gene, CDR1 is SGDLS and CDR2 is YYNGEE. The CDR3 reads CASSPGGAGDGYTF. DNA of the CDR3: TGTGCCAGCAGTCCAGGGGGCGCTGGCGATGGCTACACCTTC.

The chain couples TRBV5-1 to TRBJ2-1; 9 nucleotides agree with TRBD2. CDR1 is SGHRS, CDR2 YFSETQ, per germline. This CDR3 comprises 15 residues. After removal of 4 bases from V and 3 bases from J, the junction contained 5 bases not matched to a gene. The CDR3 bases are TGCGCCAGCAGCCGGAGCGGGGGGTTCTACAATGAGCAGTTCTTC. Its protein product is CASSRSGGFYNEQFF.

The chain recombines TRBV29-1 with TRBJ2-3; tentative D call: TRBD2 (6 bases). The CDR3 contains 12 residues. Germline V gene data show CDR1 as SQVTM and CDR2 as ANQGSEA. Trimming cost V 7 bases and J 2 bases, with 10 bases left between them. CDR3: CSGRDFTDTQYF. The CDR3 bases are TGCAGCGGGAGGGACTTCACAGATACGCAGTATTTT.

This clone showed up just a few times. The gene calls are TRBV7-2 and TRBJ2-1; the D gene is possibly TRBD2 (7 bases). The CDR3 is 19 residues long. CDR1 SGHTA and CDR2 FQGNSA come from the germline V gene. Trimming took off 1 base at V and 0 bases at J, with 19 bases between the two ends. The CDR3, as DNA: TGTGCCAGCAGCTTAGTAGGCGGGGGCCGGAGAAGCTCCTACAATGAGCAGTTCTTC. It is translated as CASSLVGGGRRSSYNEQFF.

The rearrangement uses TRBV18 and TRBJ1-1; no definite D call. This CDR3 has 12 residues. V was pared by 3 bases and J by 5 bases, with 7 bases between. The V gene's germline CDR1 is KGHSH and CDR2 LQKENI. The CDR3 sequence is CASSPAGTEAFF. The CDR3 bases are TGTGCCAGCTCACCCGCGGGGACTGAAGCTTTCTTT.

The rearrangement joins TRBV10-1 to TRBJ2-2; D is uncertain. Trimming stripped 0 bases from V and 6 bases from J, with 11 bases between. Germline-derived CDR1 and CDR2 are WNHNN and SYGVQD (reference sequence). The length of the CDR3 is 15 residues. CDR3 DNA sequence: TGCGCCAGCAGTGAGTCAGGTGGAAGCGCCGGGGAGCTGTTTTTT. It translates to CASSESGGSAGELFF.

The V and J genes are TRBV7-3 and TRBJ2-1, with a weak D call TRBD1 (6 bases). CDR1 and CDR2 from the germline V gene are SGHTA and FQGTGA. The CDR3 sequence is 15 residues long. Trimming stripped 4 bases from V and 2 bases from J, with 12 bases between. CDR3 residues: CASSSQGPAYNEQFF. In nucleotides, the CDR3 is TGTGCCAGCAGCTCACAGGGTCCGGCCTACAATGAGCAGTTCTTC.

This clone was seen more than once but under ten times. V usage is TRBV18 and J usage is TRBJ2-7; TRBD1 might be the D (5 bases). V was clipped by 3 bases and J by 3 bases, with 9 bases between them. The CDR3 loop spans 13 amino acids. Germline assignment: CDR1 KGHSH and CDR2 LQKENI. CDR3 region: CASSPAGNYEQYF. Here the CDR3 DNA reads TGTGCCAGCTCACCTGCAGGGAACTACGAGCAGTACTTC.

The genes are TRBV28 and TRBJ1-4, with a weak D call TRBD1 (6 bases). The germline V gene has CDR1 MDHEN and CDR2 SYDVKM. The CDR3 has 15 residues. Trimming pared 4 bases from V and 5 bases from J, leaving 14 bases between. In DNA form, the CDR3 reads TGTGCCAGCAGTTCTCGGGACATGTTGAATGAAAAACTGTTTTTT. This codes for CASSSRDMLNEKLFF. The full variable domain, completed using reference TRBV28 and TRBJ1-4, is DVKVTQSSRYLVKRTGEKVFLECVQDMDHENMFWYRQDPGLGLRLIYFSYDVKMKEKGDIPEGYSVSREKKERFSLILESASTNQTSMYLCASSSRDMLNEKLFFGSGTQLSVL.

CDR3 region: CASSQPDRTTEAFF. The CDR3, as DNA: TGCGCCAGCAGCCAACCTGACAGGACCACTGAAGCTTTCTTT. The chain carries TRBV4-3 and TRBJ1-1, with D possibly matching TRBD1 (6 bases). Trimming shortened V by 2 bases and J by 4 bases, and 11 bases separated the two germline ends. Germline V gene lookup returns CDR1 LGHNA and CDR2 YSLEER. This CDR3 has 14 residues.

The rearrangement links TRBV3-1 (or the pseudogene TRBV3-2) to TRBJ2-7; D might be TRBD2 (7 bases). Germline assignment: CDR1 LGHDT and CDR2 YNNKEL (reference sequence). The CDR3 is 12 amino acids. Trimming pared 5 bases from V and 12 bases from J, leaving 17 bases between. In DNA, the CDR3 is TGTGCCAGCAGCTCAGGGGAGGGCCGGACGTACTTC. Encoded protein: CASSSGEGRTYF.